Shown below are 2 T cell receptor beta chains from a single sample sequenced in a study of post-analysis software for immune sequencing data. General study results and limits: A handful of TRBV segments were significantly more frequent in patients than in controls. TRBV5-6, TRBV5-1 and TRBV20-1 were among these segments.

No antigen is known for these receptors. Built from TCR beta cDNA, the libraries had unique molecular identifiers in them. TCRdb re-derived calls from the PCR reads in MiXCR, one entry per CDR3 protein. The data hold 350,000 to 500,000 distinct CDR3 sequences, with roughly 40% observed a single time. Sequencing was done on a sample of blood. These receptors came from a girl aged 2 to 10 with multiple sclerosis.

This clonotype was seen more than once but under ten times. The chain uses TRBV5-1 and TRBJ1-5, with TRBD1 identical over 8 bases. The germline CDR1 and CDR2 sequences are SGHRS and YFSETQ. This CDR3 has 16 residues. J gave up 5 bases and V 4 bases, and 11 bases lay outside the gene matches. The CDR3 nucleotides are TGCGCCAGCAGCCCTCCGGACAGGGTTTTGGATCAGCCCCAGCATTTT. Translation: CASSPPDRVLDQPQHF. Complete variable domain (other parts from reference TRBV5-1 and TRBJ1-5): KAGVTQTPRYLIKTRGQQVTLSCSPISGHRSVSWYQQTPGQGLQFLFEYFSETQRNKGNFPGRFSGRQFSNSRSEMNVSTLELGDSALYLCASSPPDRVLDQPQHFGDGTRLSIL.

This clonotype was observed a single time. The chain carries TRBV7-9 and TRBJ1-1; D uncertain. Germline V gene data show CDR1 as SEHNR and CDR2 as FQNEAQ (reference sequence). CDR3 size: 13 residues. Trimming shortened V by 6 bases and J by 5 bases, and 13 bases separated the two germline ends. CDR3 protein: CASRGKGWTEAFF. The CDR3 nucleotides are TGTGCCAGCAGGGGTAAGGGATGGACTGAAGCTTTCTTT.